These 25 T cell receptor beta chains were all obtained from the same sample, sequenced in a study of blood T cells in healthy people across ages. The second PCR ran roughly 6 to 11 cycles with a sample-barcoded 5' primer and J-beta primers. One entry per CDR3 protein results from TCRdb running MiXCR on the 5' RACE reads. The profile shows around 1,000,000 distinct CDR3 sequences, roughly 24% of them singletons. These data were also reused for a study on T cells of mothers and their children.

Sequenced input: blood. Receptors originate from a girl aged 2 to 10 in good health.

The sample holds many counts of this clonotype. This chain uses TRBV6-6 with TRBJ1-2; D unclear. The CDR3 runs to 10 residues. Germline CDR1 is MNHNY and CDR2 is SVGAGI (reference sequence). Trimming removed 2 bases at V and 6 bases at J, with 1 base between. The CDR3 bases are TGTGCCAGCAGTTACGATGGCTACACCTTC. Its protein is CASSYDGYTF.

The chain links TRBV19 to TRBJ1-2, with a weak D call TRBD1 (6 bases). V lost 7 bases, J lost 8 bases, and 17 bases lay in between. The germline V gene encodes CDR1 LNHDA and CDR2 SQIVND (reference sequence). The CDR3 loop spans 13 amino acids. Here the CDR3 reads CASTPDSFLGYTF. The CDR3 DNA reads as TGTGCCAGTACTCCGGACAGCTTCCTGGGCTACACCTTC.

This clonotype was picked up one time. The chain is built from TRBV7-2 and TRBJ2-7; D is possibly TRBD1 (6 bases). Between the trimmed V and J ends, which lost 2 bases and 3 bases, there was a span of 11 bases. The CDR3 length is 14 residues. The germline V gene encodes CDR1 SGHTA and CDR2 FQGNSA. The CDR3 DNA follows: TGTGCCAGCAGCTTATTAGGGGGTGTCTACGAGCAGTACTTC. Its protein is CASSLLGGVYEQYF.

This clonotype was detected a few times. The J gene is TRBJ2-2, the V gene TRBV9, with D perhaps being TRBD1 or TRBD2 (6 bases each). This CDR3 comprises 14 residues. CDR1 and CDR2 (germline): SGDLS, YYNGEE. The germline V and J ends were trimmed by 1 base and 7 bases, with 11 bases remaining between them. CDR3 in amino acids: CASSVRQEGGELFF. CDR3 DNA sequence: TGTGCCAGCAGCGTAAGACAGGAGGGCGGGGAGCTGTTTTTT. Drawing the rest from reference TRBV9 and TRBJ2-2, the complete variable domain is DSGVTQTPKHLITATGQRVTLRCSPRSGDLSVYWYQQSLDQGLQFLIQYYNGEERAKGNILERFSAQQFPDLHSELNLSSLELGDSALYFCASSVRQEGGELFFGEGSRLTVL.

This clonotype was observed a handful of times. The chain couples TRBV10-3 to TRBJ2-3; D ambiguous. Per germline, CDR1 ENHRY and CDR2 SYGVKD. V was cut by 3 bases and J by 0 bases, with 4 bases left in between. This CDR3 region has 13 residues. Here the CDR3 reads CAISEASTDTQYF. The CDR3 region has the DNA TGTGCCATCAGTGAAGCTAGCACAGATACGCAGTATTTT.

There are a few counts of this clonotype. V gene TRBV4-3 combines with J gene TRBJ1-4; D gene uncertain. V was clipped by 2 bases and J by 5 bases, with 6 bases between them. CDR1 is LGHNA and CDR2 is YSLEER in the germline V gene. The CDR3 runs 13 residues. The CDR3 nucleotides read TGCGCCAGCAGCCAAAGCGGGAATGAAAAACTGTTTTTT. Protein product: CASSQSGNEKLFF.

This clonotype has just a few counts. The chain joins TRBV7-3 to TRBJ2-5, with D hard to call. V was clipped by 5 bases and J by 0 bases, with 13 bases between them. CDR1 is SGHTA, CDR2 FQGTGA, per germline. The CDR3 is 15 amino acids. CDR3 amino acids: CASSPSGGYQETQYF. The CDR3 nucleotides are TGTGCCAGCAGCCCCTCCGGTGGGTACCAAGAGACCCAGTACTTC.

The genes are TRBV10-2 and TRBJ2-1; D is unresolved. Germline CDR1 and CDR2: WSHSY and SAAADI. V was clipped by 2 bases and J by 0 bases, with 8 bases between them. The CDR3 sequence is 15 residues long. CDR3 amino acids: CASSEDVSSYNEQFF. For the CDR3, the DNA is TGCGCCAGCAGTGAGGACGTTAGCTCCTACAATGAGCAGTTCTTC.

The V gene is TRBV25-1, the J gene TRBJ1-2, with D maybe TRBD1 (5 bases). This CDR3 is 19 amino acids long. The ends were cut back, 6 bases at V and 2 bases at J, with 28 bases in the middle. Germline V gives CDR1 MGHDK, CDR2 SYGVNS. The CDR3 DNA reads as TGTGCCAGCAGAAAAGCTTATTCCCGGGACCAGGCCGACAACTATGGCTACACCTTC. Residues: CASRKAYSRDQADNYGYTF.

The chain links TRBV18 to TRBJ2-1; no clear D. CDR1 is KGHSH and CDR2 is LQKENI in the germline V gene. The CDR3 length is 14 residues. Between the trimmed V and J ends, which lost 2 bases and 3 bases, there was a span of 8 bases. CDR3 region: CASSPDTDYNEQFF. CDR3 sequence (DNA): TGTGCCAGCTCACCAGATACGGACTACAATGAGCAGTTCTTC.

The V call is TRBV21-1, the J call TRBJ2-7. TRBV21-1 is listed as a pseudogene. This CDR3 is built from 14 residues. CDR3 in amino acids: CASLWYEGSYEQYF. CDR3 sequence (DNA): TGTGCCAGCCTTTGGTATGAGGGCTCCTACGAGCAGTACTTC.

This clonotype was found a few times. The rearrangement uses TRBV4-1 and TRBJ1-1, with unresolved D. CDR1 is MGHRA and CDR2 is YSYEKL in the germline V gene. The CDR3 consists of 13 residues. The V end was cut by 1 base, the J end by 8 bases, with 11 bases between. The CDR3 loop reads CASSQVTAREAFF. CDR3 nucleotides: TGCGCCAGCAGCCAAGTGACGGCGAGAGAAGCTTTCTTT.

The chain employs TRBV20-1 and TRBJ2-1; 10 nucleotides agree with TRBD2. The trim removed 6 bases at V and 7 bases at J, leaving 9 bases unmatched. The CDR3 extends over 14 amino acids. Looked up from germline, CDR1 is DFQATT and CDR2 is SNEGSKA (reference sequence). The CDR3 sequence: CSAQAGGPVNEQFF. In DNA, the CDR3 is TGCAGTGCCCAAGCGGGGGGGCCTGTAAATGAGCAGTTCTTC.

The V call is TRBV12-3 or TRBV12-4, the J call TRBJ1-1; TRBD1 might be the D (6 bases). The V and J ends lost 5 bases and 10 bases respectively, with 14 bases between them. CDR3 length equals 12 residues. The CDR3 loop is CASSRTGNRAFF. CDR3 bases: TGTGCCAGCAGTCGAACAGGGAACCGAGCTTTCTTT.

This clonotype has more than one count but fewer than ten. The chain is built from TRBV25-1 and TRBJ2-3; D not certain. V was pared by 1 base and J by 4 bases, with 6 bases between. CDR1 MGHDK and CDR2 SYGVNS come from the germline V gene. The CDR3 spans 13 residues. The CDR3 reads CASSELGPDTQYF. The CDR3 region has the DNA TGTGCCAGCAGTGAATTGGGTCCAGATACGCAGTATTTT.

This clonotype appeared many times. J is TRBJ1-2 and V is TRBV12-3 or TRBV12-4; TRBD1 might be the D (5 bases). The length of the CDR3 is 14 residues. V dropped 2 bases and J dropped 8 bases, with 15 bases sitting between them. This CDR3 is CASSLPSRVEGYTF. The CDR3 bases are TGTGCCAGCAGTTTACCGAGCAGGGTCGAGGGCTACACCTTC.

The CDR3 coding sequence is TGCGCCAGCAGCCAAGTGGGTTCAGGGCGGTTCTTC. It yields the protein CASSQVGSGRFF. The chain recombines TRBV4-1 with TRBJ2-1; possible D gene TRBD1, 5 bases. Germline CDR1 MGHRA, CDR2 YSYEKL. Trimming shortened V by 1 base and J by 15 bases, and 13 bases separated the two germline ends. The CDR3 runs 12 residues.

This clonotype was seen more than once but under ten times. The CDR3 is CASSLSGTGGYGYTF. The CDR3 region has the DNA TGTGCCAGCAGTTTATCCGGGACAGGGGGATATGGCTACACCTTC. The J gene is TRBJ1-2, the V gene TRBV28, with 11 bases matching TRBD1. CDR3 length: 15 residues. Germline CDR1 MDHEN, CDR2 SYDVKM. V gave up 1 base and J gave up 5 bases; unmatched junction bases: 3.

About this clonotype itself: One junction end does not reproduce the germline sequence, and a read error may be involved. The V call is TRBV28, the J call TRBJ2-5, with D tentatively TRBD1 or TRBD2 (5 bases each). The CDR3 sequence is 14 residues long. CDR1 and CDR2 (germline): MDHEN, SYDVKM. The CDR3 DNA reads TGTGCCAGCAGTGTTGGGACCCACGAGTCAACCCAGTGCTTC. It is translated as CASSVGTHESTQCF. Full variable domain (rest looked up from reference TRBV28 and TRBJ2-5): DVKVTQSSRYLVKRTGEKVFLECVQDMDHENMFWYRQDPGLGLRLIYFSYDVKMKEKGDIPEGYSVSREKKERFSLILESASTNQTSMYLCASSVGTHESTQCFGPGTRLLVL.

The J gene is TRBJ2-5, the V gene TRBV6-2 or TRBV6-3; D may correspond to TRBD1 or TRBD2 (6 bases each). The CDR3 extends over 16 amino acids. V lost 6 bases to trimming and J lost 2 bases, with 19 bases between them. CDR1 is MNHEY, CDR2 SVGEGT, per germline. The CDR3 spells CASSPLTRGPQETQYF. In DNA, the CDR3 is TGTGCCAGCAGCCCGCTAACCCGGGGGCCACAAGAGACCCAGTACTTC.

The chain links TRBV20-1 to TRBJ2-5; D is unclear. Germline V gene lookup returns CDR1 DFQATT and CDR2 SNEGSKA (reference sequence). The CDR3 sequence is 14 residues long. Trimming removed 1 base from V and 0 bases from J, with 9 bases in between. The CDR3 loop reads CSARGLRDQETQYF. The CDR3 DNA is TGCAGTGCTAGAGGCCTCCGGGACCAAGAGACCCAGTACTTC.

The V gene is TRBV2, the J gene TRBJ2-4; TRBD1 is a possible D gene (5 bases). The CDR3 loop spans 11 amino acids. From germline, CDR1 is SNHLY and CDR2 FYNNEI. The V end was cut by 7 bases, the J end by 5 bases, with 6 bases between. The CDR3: CASTRENIQYF. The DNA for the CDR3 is TGTGCCAGCACCAGGGAAAACATTCAGTACTTC.

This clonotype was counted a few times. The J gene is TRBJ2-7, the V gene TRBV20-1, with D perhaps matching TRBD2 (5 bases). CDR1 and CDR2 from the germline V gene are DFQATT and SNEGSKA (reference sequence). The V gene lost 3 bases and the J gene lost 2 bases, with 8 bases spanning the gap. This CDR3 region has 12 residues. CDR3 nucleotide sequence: TGCAGTGCTAGCGGGGTGGCCTACGAGCAGTACTTC. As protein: CSASGVAYEQYF.

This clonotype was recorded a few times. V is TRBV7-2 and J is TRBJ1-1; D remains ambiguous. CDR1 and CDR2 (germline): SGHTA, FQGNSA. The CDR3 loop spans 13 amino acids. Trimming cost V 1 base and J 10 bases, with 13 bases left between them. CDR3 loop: CASSLVPEGVAFF. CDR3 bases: TGTGCCAGCAGCTTAGTACCGGAGGGAGTAGCTTTCTTT.

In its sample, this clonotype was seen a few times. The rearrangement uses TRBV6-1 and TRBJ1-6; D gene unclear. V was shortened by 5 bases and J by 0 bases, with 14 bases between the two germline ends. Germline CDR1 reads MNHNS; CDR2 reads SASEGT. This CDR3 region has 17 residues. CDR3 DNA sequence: TGTGCCAGCAGTTCGCGGGAGTTGATCTCCTATAATTCACCCCTCCACTTT. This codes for CASSSRELISYNSPLHF.